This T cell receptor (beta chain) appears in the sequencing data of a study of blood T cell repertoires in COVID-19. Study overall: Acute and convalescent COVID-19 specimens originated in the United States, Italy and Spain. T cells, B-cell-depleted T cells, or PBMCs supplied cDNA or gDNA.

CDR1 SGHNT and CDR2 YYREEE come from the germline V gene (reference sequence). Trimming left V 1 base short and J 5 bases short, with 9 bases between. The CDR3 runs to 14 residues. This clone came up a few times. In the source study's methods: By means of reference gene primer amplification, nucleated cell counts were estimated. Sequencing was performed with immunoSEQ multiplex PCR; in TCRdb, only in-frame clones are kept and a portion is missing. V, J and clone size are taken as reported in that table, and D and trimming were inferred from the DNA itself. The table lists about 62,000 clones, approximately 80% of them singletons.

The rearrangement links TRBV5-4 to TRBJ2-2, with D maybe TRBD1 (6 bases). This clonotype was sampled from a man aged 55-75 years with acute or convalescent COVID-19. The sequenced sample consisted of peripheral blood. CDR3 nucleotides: TGTGCCAGCAGCTTGACAGGGCAGACCGGGGAGCTGTTTTTT. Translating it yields CASSLTGQTGELFF. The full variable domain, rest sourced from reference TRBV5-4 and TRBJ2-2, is ETGVTQSPTHLIKTRGQQVTLRCSSQSGHNTVSWYQQALGQGPQFIFQYYREEENGRGNFPPRFSGLQFPNYSSELNVNALELDDSALYLCASSLTGQTGELFFGEGSRLTVL.